This T cell receptor (beta chain) was retrieved from a study of regulatory T cells in long-lasting Graves disease. This clonotype was recorded many times. As for time point: persistent/refractory GD, antithyroid drugs over 5 years with positive TRAb. The TCR library was made from RNA extracted from PBMCs. Graves' disease diagnosis relied on American Thyroid Association guidelines. iRepertoire HTBI primers and Arm-PCR of CDR3 regions built TCR beta libraries. TCRdb re-derived calls from the multiplex PCR reads in MiXCR, one entry per CDR3 protein. Here the sample spans 400,000 to 500,000 distinct CDR3 sequences, 20% to 25% being singletons. This TCR was sampled from a female donor with Graves disease. The sequencing used peripheral blood mononuclear cells (PBMCs), collected when the disease was refractory, from a patient treated with antithyroid drugs.

This CDR3 reads CASPLATNEKLFF. The CDR3 coding sequence is TGTGCCTCTCCACTTGCAACTAATGAAAAACTGTTTTTT. The chain employs TRBV30 and TRBJ1-4; D ambiguous. This CDR3 has 13 residues. From germline, CDR1 is GTSNPN and CDR2 SVGIG (reference sequence). V lost 7 bases and J 0 bases, leaving 9 bases between the germline ends. The full variable domain, its missing parts supplied by reference TRBV30 and TRBJ1-4, is SQTIHQWPATLVQPVGSPLSLECTVEGTSNPNLYWYRQAAGRGLQLLFYSVGIGQISSEVPQNLSASRPQDRQFILSSKKLLLSDSGFYLCASPLATNEKLFFGSGTQLSVL.